This T cell receptor (beta chain) emerged from a study of glioma-infiltrating T cells after dendritic cell vaccination. At the level of the study: Three intradermal dendritic cell vaccine injections were given every two weeks.

This clone has just one count. Time point: after dendritic cell vaccination, including at tumor progression/relapse. Patients had residual fresh-frozen tumor tissue and more than two years of survival data. All glioblastoma patients lacked an isocitrate dehydrogenase mutation. Primers: 60 V beta forward and 13 J beta reverse. Generated by immunoSEQ multiplex PCR, the TCRdb table keeps only in-frame clones and is missing some. The repertoire holds tens of thousands of clones, with roughly 87% as singletons. From germline, CDR1 is LGHNT and CDR2 FRNRAP. V lost 6 bases, J lost 5 bases, and 19 bases lay in between. CDR3 length: 16 residues.

This chain uses TRBV12-5 with TRBJ2-2; D possibly corresponds to TRBD2 (5 bases). This receptor was obtained from a human donor with glioblastoma. The sample was blood, taken after dendritic cell vaccination. CDR3 loop: CASGLEGRPGTGELFF. DNA of the CDR3: TGTGCTAGTGGATTAGAGGGTCGCCCGGGAACCGGGGAGCTGTTTTTT.